This is a list of T cell receptor beta chains from one sample in a study of T cells in Graves' hyperthyroidism and ophthalmopathy. TCRdb recomputed calls from the multiplex PCR reads with MiXCR, one row per CDR3 protein. The sample consists of 750,000 to 950,000 distinct CDR3 sequences, 38% of them appearing once. Input material: blood. The receptor set was obtained from a man younger than 30 with Graves' hyperthyroidism. Each CDR3 is given with its conserved first and last residue. Each record gives: CDR3 protein, CDR3 DNA, V gene, J gene, D gene, clone size. A D gene is named only where the DNA matches it firmly. Part of the rows lack a size; the others show once, few, many or a class for expanded clones.

CDR3: CSASEGTAGNTIYF
DNA: TGCAGTGCTAGTGAGGGGACAGCAGGAAACACCATATATTTT
V: TRBV20-1
J: TRBJ1-3
D: TRBD1
size: few

CDR3: CASGLETEAFF
DNA: TGTGCTAGTGGTCTTGAAACTGAAGCTTTCTTT
V: TRBV12-5
J: TRBJ1-1
D: -
size: few

CDR3: CAGGDWDNSGNTIYF
DNA: TGTGCCGGGGGGGATTGGGACAACTCTGGAAACACCATATATTTT
V: TRBV10-3
J: TRBJ1-3
D: -
size: few

CDR3: CASRSGGGEVYGYTF
DNA: TGCGCCAGCAGGAGCGGGGGAGGTGAGGTCTACGGCTACACCTTC
V: TRBV5-1
J: TRBJ1-2
D: -
size: -

CDR3: CASSLGIAAYEQYF
DNA: TGTGCCAGCAGCTTAGGGATAGCCGCCTACGAGCAGTACTTC
V: TRBV7-9
J: TRBJ2-7
D: -
size: -

CDR3: CATSGGTVNTGELFF
DNA: TGTGCCACCAGTGGCGGGACAGTGAACACCGGGGAGCTGTTTTTT
V: TRBV24-1
J: TRBJ2-2
D: -
size: many

CDR3: CASSLQGQGAYEQYF
DNA: TGTGCCAGCAGCTTACAAGGACAGGGGGCCTACGAGCAGTACTTC
V: TRBV7-2
J: TRBJ2-7
D: TRBD1
size: few

CDR3: CASSASGGKGYGYTF
DNA: TGTGCCAGCAGCGCGAGTGGGGGAAAAGGCTATGGCTACACCTTC
V: TRBV7-9
J: TRBJ1-2
D: -
size: few

CDR3: CASSSWTETDYEQYF
DNA: TGTGCCAGCAGTTCGTGGACGGAGACAGACTACGAGCAGTACTTC
V: TRBV12-3/TRBV12-4
J: TRBJ2-7
D: -
size: -

CDR3: CASSQEDEKLFF
DNA: TGCGCCAGCAGCCAAGAAGATGAAAAACTGTTTTTT
V: TRBV4-1
J: TRBJ1-4
D: -
size: -

CDR3: CASSIEVAGRNQPQHF
DNA: TGTGCCAGTAGTATAGAGGTGGCAGGTAGAAATCAGCCCCAGCATTTT
V: TRBV19
J: TRBJ1-5
D: -
size: few

CDR3: CASSLPSEQETQYF
DNA: TGTGCCAGCAGCTTGCCCAGCGAGCAAGAGACCCAGTACTTC
V: TRBV7-2
J: TRBJ2-5
D: -
size: -

CDR3: CASSEEAGAEAFF
DNA: TGCGCCAGCAGCGAAGAGGCAGGGGCTGAAGCTTTCTTT
V: TRBV4-1
J: TRBJ1-1
D: -
size: few

CDR3: CASIRGPGTGNTEAFF
DNA: TGCGCCAGCATTCGAGGTCCCGGGACAGGGAACACTGAAGCTTTCTTT
V: TRBV5-1
J: TRBJ1-1
D: TRBD1
size: -

CDR3: CASSKTESGGNQPQHF
DNA: TGTGCCAGCAGCAAGACTGAAAGTGGCGGCAATCAGCCCCAGCATTTT
V: TRBV27
J: TRBJ1-5
D: -
size: -

CDR3: CASSPGRTYTEAFF
DNA: TGTGCCAGCAGCCCGGGGCGGACTTACACTGAAGCTTTCTTT
V: TRBV5-6
J: TRBJ1-1
D: -
size: few

CDR3: CSANRGGLDDEQYF
DNA: TGCAGCGCCAATCGCGGGGGGCTGGACGACGAGCAGTACTTC
V: TRBV29-1
J: TRBJ2-7
D: TRBD2
size: once

CDR3: CASSLGPTGQGDTIYF
DNA: TGCGCCAGCAGCTTAGGCCCGACAGGGCAGGGAGACACCATATATTTT
V: TRBV7-2
J: TRBJ1-3
D: TRBD1
size: -

CDR3: CSAEGAHLNEQYF
DNA: TGCAGCGCCGAGGGGGCGCATCTCAACGAGCAGTACTTC
V: TRBV29-1
J: TRBJ2-7
D: TRBD1
size: once

CDR3: CATSTTRQGRNTIYF
DNA: TGTGCCACCAGCACGACCCGACAAGGCCGGAACACCATATATTTT
V: TRBV15
J: TRBJ1-3
D: -
size: many

CDR3: CASSLLGQTTEAFF
DNA: TGCGCCAGCAGCTTGTTGGGACAGACGACTGAAGCTTTCTTT
V: TRBV5-1
J: TRBJ1-1
D: TRBD1
size: many

CDR3: CASSTTTGRDSPLHF
DNA: TGTGCCAGCAGCACCACTACAGGGAGGGATTCACCCCTCCACTTT
V: TRBV9
J: TRBJ1-6
D: -
size: many

CDR3: CASSPDRRGGYTF
DNA: TGTGCCAGTAGTCCGGACAGGCGCGGAGGCTACACCTTC
V: TRBV19
J: TRBJ1-2
D: TRBD1
size: many

CDR3: CSVNYRDFAEAFF
DNA: TGCAGCGTGAACTACAGGGATTTTGCTGAAGCTTTCTTT
V: TRBV29-1
J: TRBJ1-1
D: -
size: many

CDR3: CASSTGSRPLDYGYTF
DNA: TGCGCCAGCAGCACGGGTAGTCGGCCCTTGGACTATGGCTACACCTTC
V: TRBV5-1
J: TRBJ1-2
D: -
size: -

CDR3: CASTQPGNTEAFF
DNA: TGTGCCAGTACCCAACCAGGGAACACTGAAGCTTTCTTT
V: TRBV19
J: TRBJ1-1
D: -
size: -

CDR3: CASSFATGTRSSGANVLTF
DNA: TGTGCCAGCAGTTTCGCGACAGGGACTAGGAGCTCTGGGGCCAACGTCCTGACTTTC
V: TRBV12-3/TRBV12-4
J: TRBJ2-6
D: -
size: -

CDR3: CASSLGNRDNTEAFF
DNA: TGCGCCAGCAGCTTGGGAAACAGGGACAACACTGAAGCTTTCTTT
V: TRBV5-1
J: TRBJ1-1
D: -
size: -

CDR3: CAILPGNTIYF
DNA: TGTGCCATCCTGCCTGGAAACACCATATATTTT
V: TRBV6-1
J: TRBJ1-3
D: -
size: few

CDR3: CSARGQLDAGELFF
DNA: TGCAGTGCTAGAGGCCAGCTGGACGCCGGGGAGCTGTTTTTT
V: TRBV20-1
J: TRBJ2-2
D: -
size: few

CDR3: CASSLLQGAGSPLHF
DNA: TGTGCCAGCAGTTTATTGCAGGGGGCAGGGTCACCCCTCCACTTT
V: TRBV6-5
J: TRBJ1-6
D: TRBD1
size: -

CDR3: CASSLLGQGKTGELFF
DNA: TGCGCCAGCAGCTTGTTGGGACAGGGGAAAACCGGGGAGCTGTTTTTT
V: TRBV5-1
J: TRBJ2-2
D: TRBD1
size: few

CDR3: CASSYAPTGNTEAFF
DNA: TGTGCCAGCAGTTACGCCCCTACAGGGAACACTGAAGCTTTCTTT
V: TRBV6-2/TRBV6-3
J: TRBJ1-1
D: -
size: few

CDR3: CASTPGTGIEEKLFF
DNA: TGCGCCAGCACCCCCGGGACAGGGATCGAGGAAAAACTGTTTTTT
V: TRBV5-1
J: TRBJ1-4
D: TRBD1
size: many

CDR3: CAIREQENSYEQYF
DNA: TGTGCCATCAGGGAGCAGGAAAACTCCTACGAGCAGTACTTC
V: TRBV10-3
J: TRBJ2-7
D: -
size: many

CDR3: CASRDRDRSYEQYF
DNA: TGTGCCAGTAGGGACCGGGACAGGTCCTACGAGCAGTACTTC
V: TRBV19
J: TRBJ2-7
D: TRBD1
size: -

CDR3: CSAGVGTLNTEAFF
DNA: TGCAGCGCAGGGGTGGGGACATTGAACACTGAAGCTTTCTTT
V: TRBV29-1
J: TRBJ1-1
D: -
size: many

CDR3: CASKPPGVTEAFF
DNA: TGTGCCAGCAAACCTCCCGGGGTGACTGAAGCTTTCTTT
V: TRBV6-5
J: TRBJ1-1
D: -
size: -

CDR3: CASSFEAPGF
DNA: TGCGCCAGCAGCTTTGAAGCCCCGGGATTC
V: TRBV5-1
J: TRBJ1-2
D: -
size: -

CDR3: CASSVDVGTGPTGELFF
DNA: TGTGCCAGCAGCGTTGACGTCGGGACAGGGCCCACCGGGGAGCTGTTTTTT
V: TRBV2
J: TRBJ2-2
D: TRBD1
size: -

CDR3: CASSLTQGANTEAFF
DNA: TGTGCCAGCAGTTTGACCCAGGGAGCGAACACTGAAGCTTTCTTT
V: TRBV27
J: TRBJ1-1
D: -
size: once

CDR3: CASRPQSMNTEAFF
DNA: TGCGCCAGTCGACCACAGAGCATGAACACTGAAGCTTTCTTT
V: TRBV5-1
J: TRBJ1-1
D: -
size: -

CDR3: CASRTSVTGELFF
DNA: TGTGCCAGCCGGACTAGCGTAACCGGGGAGCTGTTTTTT
V: TRBV12-3/TRBV12-4
J: TRBJ2-2
D: TRBD2
size: few

CDR3: CASSGFPGHFYGYTF
DNA: TGTGCCAGCAGTGGATTCCCGGGACATTTCTATGGCTACACCTTC
V: TRBV6-5
J: TRBJ1-2
D: -
size: few

CDR3: CASSLWGWGQTYEQYF
DNA: TGTGCCAGCAGCTTGTGGGGTTGGGGACAGACCTACGAGCAGTACTTC
V: TRBV9
J: TRBJ2-7
D: TRBD1
size: few

CDR3: CSARDLAGYTEAFF
DNA: TGCAGTGCTAGAGATCTAGCAGGGTACACTGAAGCTTTCTTT
V: TRBV20-1
J: TRBJ1-1
D: -
size: once

CDR3: CASSATGNYGYTF
DNA: TGTGCCAGCAGCGCAACAGGGAACTATGGCTACACCTTC
V: TRBV9
J: TRBJ1-2
D: -
size: many

CDR3: CSARDRPYEHF
DNA: TGCAGTGCTAGGGACAGGCCCTACGAGCATTTT
V: TRBV20-1
J: TRBJ1-5
D: TRBD1
size: -

CDR3: CASSDTTVGGGYTF
DNA: TGTGCCAGCAGTGATACAACGGTTGGAGGGGGCTACACCTTC
V: TRBV25-1
J: TRBJ1-2
D: -
size: many

CDR3: CATSDSTGALHF
DNA: TGTGCCACCAGTGACTCTACAGGGGCCCTCCACTTT
V: TRBV24-1
J: TRBJ1-6
D: TRBD1
size: many

CDR3: CASSFWQGASHYGYTF
DNA: TGTGCCAGCAGCTTTTGGCAGGGGGCATCTCACTATGGCTACACCTTC
V: TRBV7-2
J: TRBJ1-2
D: TRBD1
size: -

CDR3: CASRLRVYSNQPQHF
DNA: TGTGCCAGCAGACTAAGAGTTTATAGCAATCAGCCCCAGCATTTT
V: TRBV10-3
J: TRBJ1-5
D: -
size: -

CDR3: CASSQAQLGTSTYEQYF
DNA: TGTGCCAGCAGCCAAGCCCAGCTAGGGACCTCAACCTACGAGCAGTACTTC
V: TRBV9
J: TRBJ2-7
D: -
size: -

CDR3: CAISVDRGETQYF
DNA: TGTGCCATCAGTGTGGACAGGGGTGAGACCCAGTACTTC
V: TRBV10-3
J: TRBJ2-5
D: TRBD1
size: -

CDR3: CASRGDVESQPYEQYF
DNA: TGTGCCAGCAGAGGGGACGTCGAGAGTCAGCCCTACGAGCAGTACTTC
V: TRBV2
J: TRBJ2-7
D: -
size: -

CDR3: CSARESSSYNSPLHF
DNA: TGCAGTGCCAGGGAGTCGAGCTCCTATAATTCACCCCTCCACTTT
V: TRBV20-1
J: TRBJ1-6
D: -
size: many

CDR3: CASSQDPSGEGELFF
DNA: TGCGCCAGCAGCCAAGACCCTAGCGGGGAAGGGGAGCTGTTTTTT
V: TRBV4-3
J: TRBJ2-2
D: TRBD2
size: -

CDR3: CASSHPGAGGSPLHF
DNA: TGCGCCAGCAGCCACCCCGGGGCAGGGGGCTCACCCCTCCACTTT
V: TRBV4-1
J: TRBJ1-6
D: TRBD1
size: -

CDR3: CASEGPIYEQYF
DNA: TGTGCCAGCGAGGGCCCCATCTACGAGCAGTACTTC
V: TRBV28
J: TRBJ2-7
D: -
size: -

CDR3: CSVIRDDGNTIYF
DNA: TGCAGCGTCATCAGGGACGATGGAAACACCATATATTTT
V: TRBV29-1
J: TRBJ1-3
D: -
size: -